The rows below give T cell receptor beta chains drawn from one sample of a study of Tregs in tolerant kidney transplant recipients. The data were produced by immunoSEQ multiplex PCR, yet TCRdb's version contains in-frame clones alone and is incomplete. The repertoire consists of about 240,000 clones, with roughly 84% occurring once and the leading ten covering roughly 0.67%. The material sequenced was CD4+ T cells from blood. The origin of the receptors is a human donor in good health. CDR3s include the opening cysteine and the closing phenylalanine or tryptophan. A D gene is named only where the DNA matches it firmly. Clone size is shown for a subset of rows, as once, few, many or a class of expanded clone.

abundance,v_gene,d_gene,j_gene,CDR3aa,CDR3nt
-,TRBV6-5,-,TRBJ2-7,CASSYSRGYEQYF,TGTGCCAGCAGTTACTCGCGGGGATACGAGCAGTACTTC
-,TRBV5-6,-,TRBJ1-3,CASSLWSTGSGNTIYF,TGTGCCAGCAGCTTGTGGAGTACGGGTTCTGGAAACACCATATATTTT
-,TRBV4-2,-,TRBJ2-7,CASSPIGRNYEQYF,TGTGCCAGCAGCCCCATAGGACGCAACTACGAGCAGTACTTC
-,TRBV12-5,-,TRBJ2-7,CASGLTRNEQYF,TGTGCTAGTGGTTTAACAAGGAACGAGCAGTACTTC
-,TRBV14,-,TRBJ1-2,CASSQDRIINYGYTF,TGTGCCAGCAGCCAAGACAGGATAATTAACTATGGCTACACCTTC
-,TRBV5-1,-,TRBJ2-7,CASSFDRAIYEQYF,TGCGCCAGCAGCTTCGATCGGGCAATCTACGAGCAGTACTTC
-,TRBV4-2,TRBD2,TRBJ2-6,CASSQDGGLAGFSGANVLTF,TGTGCCAGCAGCCAAGATGGAGGACTAGCGGGCTTCTCTGGGGCCAACGTCCTGACTTTC
-,TRBV15,TRBD2,TRBJ2-7,CATSRERGGRRAYEQYF,TGTGCCACCAGCAGAGAGCGTGGCGGGAGAAGAGCCTACGAGCAGTACTTC
-,TRBV6-5,TRBD1,TRBJ2-1,CASRTGEKDEQFF,TGTGCCAGCAGGACAGGGGAGAAAGATGAGCAGTTCTTC
-,TRBV19,TRBD2,TRBJ2-4,CASSIASSGGGNIQYF,TGTGCCAGTAGTATAGCGTCTAGCGGGGGAGGGAACATTCAGTACTTC
-,TRBV4-1,-,TRBJ2-1,CASSQAPGTSDNEQFF,TGCGCCAGCAGCCAAGCCCCCGGGACTTCTGACAATGAGCAGTTCTTC
-,TRBV25-1,-,TRBJ2-7,CASSEWEGALDEQYF,TGTGCCAGCAGTGAATGGGAGGGGGCCCTTGACGAGCAGTACTTC
-,TRBV4-1,-,TRBJ1-4,CASSPHAGGRGEKLFF,TGCGCCAGCAGCCCCCACGCCGGGGGGCGCGGTGAAAAACTGTTTTTT
-,TRBV4-1,TRBD1,TRBJ1-2,CASSQRQVLQGDYGYTF,TGCGCCAGCAGCCAACGACAGGTCCTCCAGGGGGACTATGGCTACACCTTC
-,TRBV6-5,-,TRBJ1-5,CASSWSQANQPQHF,TGTGCCAGCAGTTGGTCACAGGCCAATCAGCCCCAGCATTTT
-,TRBV4-1,-,TRBJ1-2,CASSQDGAYYGYTF,TGCGCCAGCAGCCAAGATGGGGCTTACTATGGCTACACCTTC
-,TRBV19,-,TRBJ2-1,CASKEGPGYEQFF,TGTGCCAGTAAAGAAGGGCCGGGGTACGAGCAGTTCTTC
-,TRBV19,-,TRBJ2-7,CASSIDRWAGTRSEQYF,TGTGCCAGTAGTATAGATCGGTGGGCCGGGACTCGGAGCGAGCAGTACTTC
-,TRBV6-5,-,TRBJ1-5,CASVRGNQPQHF,TGTGCCAGCGTAAGGGGCAATCAGCCCCAGCATTTT
-,TRBV11-2,-,TRBJ2-7,CASSLVGASYEQYF,TGTGCCAGCAGCTTAGTTGGGGCCTCCTACGAGCAGTACTTC
-,TRBV27,TRBD1,TRBJ1-1,CASTRGRTGTTEAFF,TGTGCCAGCACCCGAGGAAGGACAGGGACAACTGAAGCTTTCTTT
-,TRBV29-1,-,TRBJ1-4,CSATTSGAGGEKLFF,TGCAGCGCCACAACCAGCGGGGCTGGGGGGGAAAAACTGTTTTTT
-,TRBV10-3,TRBD2,TRBJ2-2,CAISGGAGVDTGELFF,TGTGCCATCAGTGGGGGAGCGGGAGTGGACACCGGGGAGCTGTTTTTT
-,TRBV7-8,-,TRBJ2-2,CASSTRLVGTGELFF,TGTGCCAGCAGCACAAGACTAGTGGGTACCGGGGAGCTGTTTTTT
-,TRBV6-6,-,TRBJ2-7,CASSHSAGEQYF,TGTGCCAGCAGTCACTCAGCCGGCGAGCAGTACTTC
-,TRBV2,TRBD1,TRBJ1-2,CASRVGQGDGYTF,TGTGCCAGCAGGGTGGGACAGGGAGATGGCTACACCTTC
-,TRBV30,-,TRBJ2-3,CAWRRAGSPVPTDTQYF,TGTGCCTGGAGGCGGGCGGGGTCCCCAGTCCCCACAGATACGCAGTATTTT
-,TRBV5-1,-,TRBJ1-6,CASSLGRNSPLHF,TGCGCCAGCAGCTTGGGTAGGAATTCACCCCTCCACTTT
-,TRBV6-5,-,TRBJ1-4,CASSQEKGNEKLFF,TGTGCCAGCAGTCAGGAAAAGGGGAACGAAAAACTGTTTTTT
-,TRBV6-6,-,TRBJ1-1,CASSYAATGNTEAFF,TGTGCCAGCAGTTATGCCGCCACAGGGAACACTGAAGCTTTCTTT
-,TRBV5-1,TRBD1,TRBJ2-1,CASSLGGNRGYNEQFF,TGCGCCAGCAGCTTGGGCGGTAACAGGGGGTACAATGAGCAGTTCTTC
-,TRBV10-2,-,TRBJ2-2,CASSDSGLAGELFF,TGCGCCAGCAGTGACTCAGGCTTGGCCGGGGAGCTGTTTTTT
-,TRBV7-9,-,TRBJ1-5,CASSFGESNQPQHF,TGTGCCAGCAGCTTCGGGGAGAGCAATCAGCCCCAGCATTTT
-,TRBV2,-,TRBJ2-7,CASSEFSYEQYF,TGTGCCAGCAGTGAATTTAGCTACGAGCAGTACTTC
few,TRBV6-4,TRBD1,TRBJ1-1,CASRGQGGGTEAFF,TGTGCCAGCAGAGGACAGGGAGGGGGCACTGAAGCTTTCTTT
-,TRBV18,-,TRBJ2-2,CASSTAVTGELFF,TGTGCCAGCTCCACAGCGGTAACCGGGGAGCTGTTTTTT
-,TRBV14,-,TRBJ1-2,CASSHRRLGTGYGYTF,TGTGCCAGCAGCCACAGACGGCTGGGCACGGGGTATGGCTACACCTTC
few,TRBV11-2,-,TRBJ2-7,CASSLQATISYEQYF,TGTGCCAGCAGCTTGCAGGCGACAATTTCCTACGAGCAGTACTTC
-,TRBV6-5,-,TRBJ1-2,CASSSHGGRVGYTF,TGTGCCAGCAGCTCCCATGGGGGAAGAGTTGGCTACACCTTC
-,TRBV7-2,TRBD2,TRBJ2-5,CASSLALAGGQETQYF,TGTGCCAGCAGCTTAGCACTAGCGGGGGGACAAGAGACCCAGTACTTC
once,TRBV19,-,TRBJ1-5,CASSIGMGARNQPQHF,TGTGCCAGTAGTATAGGAATGGGGGCGCGCAATCAGCCCCAGCATTTT
-,TRBV27,-,TRBJ1-1,CASSLIRGDTEAFF,TGTGCCAGCAGTTTAATAAGAGGGGACACTGAAGCTTTCTTT
-,TRBV11-2,TRBD1,TRBJ1-4,CASSFSTGLDEKLFF,TGTGCCAGCAGCTTCTCGACAGGGTTGGATGAAAAACTGTTTTTT
-,TRBV30,-,TRBJ1-3,CAWVRLGDGNTIYF,TGTGCCTGGGTTCGCCTAGGGGACGGAAACACCATATATTTT
-,TRBV27,-,TRBJ2-7,CASSPRDGAYEQYF,TGTGCCAGCAGTCCCCGGGACGGAGCCTACGAGCAGTACTTC
-,TRBV7-3,-,TRBJ2-3,CASRYGGSSTDTQYF,TGTGCCAGCAGGTACGGGGGTTCTAGCACAGATACGCAGTATTTT
few,TRBV18,-,TRBJ1-1,CASSPDRSFEAFF,TGTGCCAGCTCACCCGACCGGTCGTTTGAAGCTTTCTTT
-,TRBV7-3,TRBD1,TRBJ2-1,CASSLTGTDYNEQFF,TGTGCCAGCAGCTTAACCGGGACAGACTACAATGAGCAGTTCTTC
-,TRBV10-3,-,TRBJ1-6,CAISQEKGGISPLHF,TGTGCCATCAGTCAGGAGAAGGGGGGGATTTCACCCCTCCACTTT
-,TRBV4-2,-,TRBJ2-7,CASSRGIAMSPPYEQYF,TGTGCCAGCAGCCGTGGAATAGCGATGTCCCCACCCTACGAGCAGTACTTC